The T cell receptor (beta chain) described here comes from a study of shared clonotypes between healthy human individuals. TCRdb keeps only in-frame clones here, not all; method: immunoSEQ multiplex PCR. This table holds around 940,000 clones, approximately 76% found once. Germline V gives CDR1 MNHEY, CDR2 SMNVEV (reference sequence). Trimming took 2 bases from V and 0 from J, leaving 11 bases between them. This CDR3 contains 16 residues. In this sample, this clone turned up a few times. The chain recombines TRBV27 with TRBJ2-1, with D perhaps matching TRBD2 (5 bases). The source of this sequence is a man aged 18 to 30 in good health. Sequenced sample: memory CD4+ T cells sorted from blood. Subset denoted: CD45RA-negative fraction. Here the CDR3 reads CASSLQRISSYNEQFF. In DNA form, the CDR3 reads TGTGCCAGCAGTTTACAGCGGATTAGCTCCTACAATGAGCAGTTCTTC.